The clone carrying this TCR beta chain was counted between two and nine times. Its matching antigen is unknown. Generated by immunoSEQ multiplex PCR, the TCRdb table keeps only in-frame clones and is missing some. This sample has about 1.1 million clones, with around three quarters found just once. The CDR3 runs 14 residues. V was clipped by 6 bases and J by 1 base; unmatched bases: 6. CDR1 and CDR2 from the germline V gene are LNHDA and SQIVND (reference sequence). The sample is drawn from a study of shared clonotypes between healthy human individuals. Study results and caveats: Generation probability values for non-shared clonotypes were lower than those for clonotypes shared by all four donors.

The sequence came from a man aged 18 to 29 in good health. Some clones in this sample may be carry-over from other donors' samples. V gene TRBV19 combines with J gene TRBJ2-7; 7 bases line up with TRBD2. Sequencing was performed on memory CD4+ T cells from PBMCs. The subset denotes: CD45RA-negative fraction. The DNA of the CDR3 is TGTGCCAGTAGCCTCGGACTAGGGTCCTACGAGCAGTACTTC. This gives the protein CASSLGLGSYEQYF.